Below are 18 T cell receptor beta chains sequenced from a single sample in a study of lymphopenia after photon versus proton radiotherapy. Assay: immunoSEQ multiplex PCR; the TCRdb copy retains only in-frame clones and omits some. The table includes 37,000 or so clones, 70% to 90% detected once. The material sequenced was peripheral blood, taken from a patient treated with photon-based radiotherapy. Source of these receptors: a man aged 50 or older with gastric cancer.

This clone was observed a few times. The chain joins TRBV6-6 to TRBJ1-2; D may be TRBD1 (6 bases). V dropped 2 bases and J dropped 6 bases, with 13 bases sitting between them. CDR1 is MNHNY and CDR2 is SVGAGI in the germline V gene (reference sequence). The CDR3 is 14 residues long. The CDR3 sequence is CASSYSPRGDGYTF. CDR3 coding DNA: TGTGCCAGCAGTTACAGCCCCAGGGGAGATGGCTACACCTTC.

This clone appeared once. CDR3 protein: CASSWDRGYNYGYTF. In DNA, the CDR3 is TGTGCCAGCAGCTGGGACAGGGGATACAACTATGGCTACACCTTC. The J gene is TRBJ1-2, the V gene TRBV7-9; 10 bases line up with TRBD1. The trim removed 4 bases at V and 2 bases at J, leaving 4 bases unmatched. The CDR3 loop spans 15 amino acids. From germline, CDR1 is SEHNR and CDR2 FQNEAQ (reference sequence).

This chain uses TRBV4-1 with TRBJ2-7, with D maybe TRBD2 (6 bases). V lost 0 bases and J lost 6, with 12 bases in between. The CDR3 consists of 14 residues. CDR1 MGHRA and CDR2 YSYEKL come from the germline V gene. CDR3 amino acids: CASSQEGMGGEQYF. CDR3 DNA: TGCGCCAGCAGCCAAGAAGGGATGGGGGGCGAGCAGTACTTC.

The chain has TRBV7-2 and TRBJ2-7, with 9 positions matching TRBD2. CDR3 size: 16 residues. After removal of 2 bases from V and 4 bases from J, the junction contained 9 bases not matched to a gene. CDR1 SGHTA and CDR2 FQGNSA come from the germline V gene. CDR3 amino acids: CASSLSAGGSQYEQYF. DNA of the CDR3: TGTGCCAGCAGCTTATCAGCGGGAGGTTCGCAATACGAGCAGTACTTC.

The V call is TRBV7-2, the J call TRBJ2-3; 9 bases are a match to TRBD2. From germline, CDR1 is SGHTA and CDR2 FQGNSA. The CDR3 totals 16 residues. Trimming took 5 bases from V and 6 from J; bases not matched to a gene: 12. CDR3 amino acids: CASSLPEREAADTQYF. The CDR3 DNA sequence: TGTGCCAGCAGCCTTCCGGAGCGGGAGGCAGCGGATACGCAGTATTTT. Full variable domain (missing parts from reference TRBV7-2 and TRBJ2-3): GAGVSQSPSNKVTEKGKDVELRCDPISGHTALYWYRQSLGQGLEFLIYFQGNSAPDKSGLPSDRFSAERTGGSVSTLTIQRTQQEDSAVYLCASSLPEREAADTQYFGPGTRLTVL.

The rearrangement joins TRBV30 to TRBJ2-3; D remains unclear. Germline V gene data show CDR1 as GTSNPN and CDR2 as SVGIG (reference sequence). CDR3 length equals 11 residues. V shed 8 bases and J shed 0 bases, with 6 bases lying between them. For the CDR3, the DNA is TGTGCCGGCGATAGCACAGATACGCAGTATTTT. Encoded protein: CAGDSTDTQYF.

This clone is a singleton in its sample. V usage is TRBV2 and J usage is TRBJ2-3; possibly TRBD2 for D (5 bases). This CDR3 has 13 residues. Germline lookup yields CDR1 SNHLY and CDR2 FYNNEI. The ends were cut back, 8 bases at V and 1 base at J, with 10 bases in the middle. CDR3 sequence reads: CASLDFRTDTQYF. CDR3 nucleotides: TGTGCCAGCCTGGACTTCCGCACAGATACGCAGTATTTT.

V gene TRBV27 combines with J gene TRBJ2-7, with 13 bases fitting TRBD2. V was clipped by 0 bases and J by 8 bases; unmatched bases: 13. Germline V gene data show CDR1 as MNHEY and CDR2 as SMNVEV (reference sequence). The CDR3 totals 18 residues. The CDR3 DNA reads as TGTGCCAGCAGTTTATCCGCCCTCACAGGGGGACTAGCGGGAAAGCAGTACTTC. It codes for CASSLSALTGGLAGKQYF.

J is TRBJ2-1 and V is TRBV6-4; 14 bases are a match to TRBD2. The junction had 7 bases not matched to a gene; V was cut back by 0 bases and J by 9 bases. Germline V CDR1 and CDR2: MRHNA, SNTAGT. CDR3 size: 17 residues. In nucleotides, the CDR3 is TGTGCCAGCAGTGACTCGAACCGACTAGCGGGAGGGAGTGAGCAGTTCTTC. Its translation is CASSDSNRLAGGSEQFF.

V gene TRBV11-3 combines with J gene TRBJ2-3; 7 positions agree with TRBD1. The germline V gene has CDR1 SGHNT and CDR2 YENEEA. V lost 1 base, J lost 6 bases, and 10 bases stayed unmatched. This CDR3 is built from 16 residues. In DNA form, the CDR3 reads TGTGCCAGCAGCTTAGGCGACAGGGATACCAGGGATACGCAGTATTTT. Translation gives CASSLGDRDTRDTQYF.

The CDR3 bases are TGTGCCAGCAGCGAAATAGGGGGCGAGCAGTACTTC. It translates to CASSEIGGEQYF. The V gene is TRBV5-8, the J gene TRBJ2-7, with D tentatively TRBD1 (6 bases). CDR3 length: 12 amino acids. Germline values: CDR1 SGHTS, CDR2 YDEGEE. V was trimmed by 4 bases and J by 6 bases, leaving 11 bases between them. The whole variable domain, remainder taken from reference TRBV5-8 and TRBJ2-7, is EAGVTQSPTHLIKTRGQQATLRCSPISGHTSVYWYQQALGLGLQFLLWYDEGEERNRGNFPPRFSGRQFPNYSSELNVNALELEDSALYLCASSEIGGEQYFGPGTRLTVT.

This chain connects TRBV7-3 to TRBJ2-1; no reliable D call. The ends were cut back, 2 bases at V and 9 bases at J, with 17 bases in the middle. Germline loops: CDR1 SGHTA, CDR2 FQGTGA. CDR3 size: 15 residues. The CDR3 DNA follows: TGTGCCAGCAGCTTATCCCACCGTGGCGGCAGTGAGCAGTTCTTC. Encoded protein: CASSLSHRGGSEQFF.

The chain joins TRBV5-1 to TRBJ1-3; tentatively, D is TRBD1 (6 bases). In germline, CDR1 is SGHRS, CDR2 YFSETQ. This CDR3 has 16 amino acids. V lost 0 bases and J 2 bases, leaving 12 bases between the germline ends. The CDR3 spells CASSLAYRVPGNTIYF. The CDR3 nucleotides are TGCGCCAGCAGCTTGGCCTACAGGGTGCCTGGAAACACCATATATTTT.

The chain has TRBV29-1 and TRBJ2-7, with a weak D call TRBD1 (5 bases). V lost 4 bases to trimming and J lost 0 bases, with 10 bases between them. This CDR3 has 13 residues. The germline V gene has CDR1 SQVTM and CDR2 ANQGSEA. Here the CDR3 DNA reads TGCAGCGTTGGACAGTCGAACTCCTACGAGCAGTACTTC. Its protein is CSVGQSNSYEQYF.

The chain joins TRBV5-1 to TRBJ1-1; D may be TRBD1 (6 bases). The germline V gene has CDR1 SGHRS and CDR2 YFSETQ. The CDR3 covers 16 residues. The ends were cut back, 0 bases at V and 5 bases at J, with 17 bases in the middle. The CDR3 protein is CASSLATGTTNTEAFF. The CDR3 DNA reads as TGCGCCAGCAGCTTGGCCACAGGGACGACCAATACTGAAGCTTTCTTT.

The V gene is TRBV19, the J gene TRBJ1-5; TRBD1 matches at 9 bases. The CDR3 has 17 residues. J gave up 0 bases and V 1 base, and 4 bases lay outside the gene matches. The germline V gene has CDR1 LNHDA and CDR2 SQIVND (reference sequence). The CDR3 loop is CASSIGDRAYSNQPQHF. Here the CDR3 DNA reads TGTGCCAGTAGTATAGGGGACAGGGCTTATAGCAATCAGCCCCAGCATTTT.

V is TRBV5-6 and J is TRBJ2-2; possibly TRBD2 for D (8 bases). In germline, CDR1 is SGHDT, CDR2 YYEEEE. There are 17 residues in the CDR3. The germline V and J ends were trimmed by 0 bases and 2 bases, with 14 bases remaining between them. CDR3 in DNA: TGTGCCAGCAGCTTGGCAGGGGGACTAGGAAACACCGGGGAGCTGTTTTTT. It specifies CASSLAGGLGNTGELFF.

This clone occurred once. The J gene is TRBJ2-7, the V gene TRBV4-1, with 11 bases lining up with TRBD2. The germline V gene has CDR1 MGHRA and CDR2 YSYEKL. V lost 1 base to trimming and J lost 5 bases; unmatched junction nucleotides: 7. The CDR3 length is 16 residues. CDR3 coding DNA: TGCGCCAGCAGCCAAGTGAGTAGCGGGAGGGCCGACGAGCAGTACTTC. It specifies CASSQVSSGRADEQYF.